The rows below give T cell receptor beta chains drawn from one sample of a study of CD8 T cells in Susac syndrome. TCRdb re-analysed the immunoSEQ multiplex PCR reads in MiXCR, keeping a single row per CDR3 protein. This sample has some 130,000 distinct CDR3 sequences, with about 95% found just once. What was sequenced was CD4+ T cells from PBMCs. The receptors originated from a human donor with multiple sclerosis. Each CDR3 is given with its conserved first and last residue. Fields, in order: clone size, J gene, D gene, CDR3 length, V gene, CDR3 DNA, CDR3 protein. A D gene is named only where the DNA matches it firmly. Size is stated for part of the rows, as once, few or many counts, or as a class when the clone is expanded.

NA,TRBJ2-3,NA,15,TRBV5-1,TGCGCCAGCAGCTTGGATGGGGGGAACACAGATACGCAGTATTTT,CASSLDGGNTDTQYF
NA,TRBJ1-1,NA,12,TRBV20-1,TGCAGTGCTCCTTCAGGAAACACTGAAGCTTTCTTT,CSAPSGNTEAFF
once,TRBJ1-3,TRBD1,16,TRBV7-9,TGTGCCAGCAGCAACCAGGGGGGAGTTACTGGAAACACCATATATTTT,CASSNQGGVTGNTIYF
NA,TRBJ2-6,NA,14,TRBV19,TGTGCCAGTAGCGTCAGCACTGGGGCCAACGTCCTGACTTTC,CASSVSTGANVLTF
NA,TRBJ2-1,TRBD2,17,TRBV6-2/TRBV6-3,TGTGCCAGCAGTTACTCACCCCCTAGCGGGATCTTTAATGAGCAGTTCTTC,CASSYSPPSGIFNEQFF
NA,TRBJ2-2,NA,15,TRBV30,TGTGCCTGCTCGTGGGGACCAACGAGCACCGGGGAGCTGTTTTTT,CACSWGPTSTGELFF
once,TRBJ2-2,NA,15,TRBV18,TGTGCCAGCTCACCCTATTCCGGGGTCGCCGGGGAGCTGTTTTTT,CASSPYSGVAGELFF
NA,TRBJ2-6,NA,15,TRBV5-6,TGTGCCAGCAGCCGTTTTGGGGCTGGGGCCAACGTCCTGACTTTC,CASSRFGAGANVLTF
NA,TRBJ1-2,NA,14,TRBV7-9,TGTGCCAGCAGCTTAATGTCCAGGGAGGATGGCTACACCTTC,CASSLMSREDGYTF
NA,TRBJ2-2,TRBD1,15,TRBV5-1,TGCGCCAGCAGCCCGGACAGGTCGAACACCGGGGAGCTGTTTTTT,CASSPDRSNTGELFF
NA,TRBJ2-7,NA,14,TRBV30,TGTGCCTGGAGTCTCCGGCAGGAGTTCCCCGAGCAGTACTTC,CAWSLRQEFPEQYF
NA,TRBJ2-7,NA,14,TRBV12-3/TRBV12-4,TGTGCCAGCAGGCCCAAAACAGGGACCTACGAGCAGTACTTC,CASRPKTGTYEQYF
NA,TRBJ1-5,NA,13,TRBV5-1,TGCGCCAGCAGCTTGGCCCTTGGGCAGCCCCAGCATTTT,CASSLALGQPQHF
NA,TRBJ2-3,NA,12,TRBV30,TGTGCCTGGAGTGATGGGGCAGATACGCAGTATTTT,CAWSDGADTQYF
NA,TRBJ1-1,NA,15,TRBV6-5,TGTGCCAGCAGTTACGGTCAACCAGGGGACACTGAAGCTTTCTTT,CASSYGQPGDTEAFF
NA,TRBJ1-1,NA,10,TRBV29-1,TGCAGCGCCGGGAACACTGAAGCTTTCTTT,CSAGNTEAFF
NA,TRBJ2-1,NA,13,TRBV15,TGTGCCACCAGCAGCGCCTGGGTAAATGAGCAGTTCTTC,CATSSAWVNEQFF
once,TRBJ2-7,TRBD2,15,TRBV18,TGTGCCAGCTCAACAACCGGGACTAGCGTAGTCGAGCAGTACTTC,CASSTTGTSVVEQYF
NA,TRBJ2-6,NA,18,TRBV6-2/TRBV6-3,TGTGCCAGCAGCAACACAGGGAGCATACTGCCTGGGGCCAACGTCCTGACTTTC,CASSNTGSILPGANVLTF
NA,TRBJ1-1,NA,14,TRBV19,TGTGCCAGTAAGGGGGGCAGCATGAACACTGAAGCTTTCTTT,CASKGGSMNTEAFF
NA,TRBJ2-7,NA,12,TRBV6-1,TGTGCCGCGTCAGTTACCGCCTACGAGCAGTACTTC,CAASVTAYEQYF
NA,TRBJ2-1,TRBD2,13,TRBV30,TGTGCCTGGGAGCGGGAGTCAGGACTTGAGCAGTTCTTC,CAWERESGLEQFF
NA,TRBJ1-6,NA,14,TRBV30,TGTGCCTGGAGTAAGGGGGTATCAAATTCACCCCTCCACTTT,CAWSKGVSNSPLHF
once,TRBJ2-1,NA,14,TRBV29-1,TGCAGCGTTGAATTAGAAAGCTCCTACAATGAGCAGTTCTTC,CSVELESSYNEQFF
once,TRBJ2-6,NA,13,TRBV5-1,TGCGCCAGCAGCCTGGATCGGACTGCTGGTTTGACTTTC,CASSLDRTAGLTF
NA,TRBJ1-1,TRBD1,16,TRBV13,TGTGCCAGCAGCCGGTACGTAATAGGGGGCATGACTGAAGCTTTCTTT,CASSRYVIGGMTEAFF
NA,TRBJ1-2,NA,15,TRBV30,TGTGCCTGGAGTGTACCTGGGCTAGCTAACTATGGCTACACCTTC,CAWSVPGLANYGYTF
once,TRBJ1-2,NA,13,TRBV6-2/TRBV6-3,TGTGCCAGCATACGGGATTCAAACGGTGGCTACACCTTC,CASIRDSNGGYTF
NA,TRBJ1-1,NA,15,TRBV9,TGTGCCAGCAGCGTAGCGGACCCGACGAACACTGAAGCTTTCTTT,CASSVADPTNTEAFF
NA,TRBJ2-7,TRBD1,14,TRBV2,TGTGCCAGCAGTGGGACAGGGGGCTCCTACGAGCAGTACTTC,CASSGTGGSYEQYF
once,TRBJ2-7,NA,13,TRBV5-1,TGCGCCAGCAGCTTGCCCTCGCCCTACGAGCAGTACTTC,CASSLPSPYEQYF
NA,TRBJ2-5,NA,14,TRBV5-1,TGCGCCAGCAGCTTGGGGGAGCGGAGGGAGACCCAGTACTTC,CASSLGERRETQYF
NA,TRBJ1-1,NA,13,TRBV2,TGTGCCAGCAGTCTCTCCCGGTACACTGAAGCTTTCTTT,CASSLSRYTEAFF
few,TRBJ1-1,NA,14,TRBV18,TGTGCCAGCTCACCACCGCGAGGGAACACTGAAGCTTTCTTT,CASSPPRGNTEAFF
few,TRBJ2-7,NA,11,TRBV6-5,TGTGCCAGCAGCCCCCTCCACGAGCAGTACTTC,CASSPLHEQYF
NA,TRBJ2-7,NA,11,TRBV29-1,TGCAGCGTTACCTCAGCCTACGAGCAGTACTTC,CSVTSAYEQYF
NA,TRBJ2-5,TRBD2,18,TRBV3-1,TGTGCCAGCAGCCAAGATCCCGCCGGGACTAGCGGCCAAGAGACCCAGTACTTC,CASSQDPAGTSGQETQYF
NA,TRBJ1-5,NA,13,TRBV5-6,TGTGCCAGCAGCTTGCGCCAGAGGCAGTCCCAGCATTTT,CASSLRQRQSQHF
NA,TRBJ2-4,NA,17,TRBV12-3/TRBV12-4,TGTGCCAGCAGGTTAAACGAGGGACTGGGCTCGGGAAACATTCAGTACTTC,CASRLNEGLGSGNIQYF
NA,TRBJ2-2,TRBD1,14,TRBV5-1,TGCGCCAGCAGCTTGGACAGGGGGCCAGGGGAGCTGTTTTTT,CASSLDRGPGELFF
NA,TRBJ1-6,NA,16,TRBV4-3,TGCGCCAGCAGCCAAGACGGACAGATAGCCAATTCACCCCTCCACTTT,CASSQDGQIANSPLHF
once,TRBJ1-3,TRBD1,15,TRBV6-5,TGTGCCAGCAGTCCGGACAGGGCAAGTGGAAACACCATATATTTT,CASSPDRASGNTIYF
NA,TRBJ2-3,NA,12,TRBV6-2/TRBV6-3,TGTGCCAGCAGTTATCGGGCGGATACGCAGTATTTT,CASSYRADTQYF
once,TRBJ1-2,TRBD1,15,TRBV25-1,TGTGCCAGCACCCCCAATCTGGCAGGGGGGTATGGCTACACCTTC,CASTPNLAGGYGYTF
NA,TRBJ2-3,TRBD1,14,TRBV19,TGTGCCAGAATCTCTCTGACAGGGTCAGGTACGCAGTATTTT,CARISLTGSGTQYF
NA,TRBJ1-2,TRBD1,17,TRBV5-1,TGCGCCAGCAGCTTGGTTTTTGGGACAGATAATAACTATGGCTACACCTTC,CASSLVFGTDNNYGYTF
once,TRBJ1-2,NA,15,TRBV14,TGTGCCAGCAGCCGTCAGGAGAGGCCTAACTATGGCTACACCTTC,CASSRQERPNYGYTF
once,TRBJ1-1,NA,14,TRBV12-3/TRBV12-4,TGTGCCAGCAGTATTAAGGGGCAGAACACTGAAGCTTTCTTT,CASSIKGQNTEAFF
NA,TRBJ1-2,TRBD1,16,TRBV14,TGTGCCAGCAGCCAGTGGGGACAGGGAGGAGGCTATGGCTACACCTTC,CASSQWGQGGGYGYTF
once,TRBJ2-1,NA,15,TRBV20-1,TGCAGTGCTAGAGATGGGAGCGGGTCGGCCGATGAGCAGTTCTTC,CSARDGSGSADEQFF
NA,TRBJ2-7,TRBD1,14,TRBV11-2,TGTGCCAGCAGCTCGACAGGGTCCTCCTACGAGCAGTACTTC,CASSSTGSSYEQYF
NA,TRBJ2-7,TRBD1,15,TRBV7-6,TGTGCCAGCAGCCACTCCGGGACAGGGCGCTACGAGCAGTACTTC,CASSHSGTGRYEQYF
once,TRBJ1-1,NA,13,TRBV29-1,TGCAGCGTTGGGAAGCAGGCGAACACTGAAGCTTTCTTT,CSVGKQANTEAFF
once,TRBJ2-4,NA,15,TRBV3-1,TGTGCCAGCAGCCAACGAGACCTAGCCAAAAACATTCAGTACTTC,CASSQRDLAKNIQYF
once,TRBJ1-1,NA,13,TRBV29-1,TGCAGCGTAAAGGGGGGCGCAAACACTGAAGCTTTCTTT,CSVKGGANTEAFF
once,TRBJ1-1,NA,13,TRBV25-1,TGTGCCAGCAGTGGACTGGGTGGCACTGAAGCTTTCTTT,CASSGLGGTEAFF
NA,TRBJ2-3,TRBD2,18,TRBV7-2,TGTGCCAGCAGCTCTGGGACTAGCGGGGTATTATTCGCAGATACGCAGTATTTT,CASSSGTSGVLFADTQYF
NA,TRBJ1-6,NA,13,TRBV30,TGTGCCTGGAGTCCCACCTATAATTCACCCCTCCACTTT,CAWSPTYNSPLHF
NA,TRBJ1-3,NA,12,TRBV6-5,TGTGCCAGCAGACAGGATGGAAACACCATATATTTT,CASRQDGNTIYF
NA,TRBJ1-1,NA,15,TRBV5-6,TGTGCCAGCAGCTTGGATCCCGGGACCAACACTGAAGCTTTCTTT,CASSLDPGTNTEAFF